This TCR beta chain was found in a study of spatial heterogeneity in lung cancer. Broader study findings: Intratumoral expanded alpha and beta TCR counts were found to track tumor mutation counts.

This CDR3 has 16 residues. V shed 2 bases and J 4 bases; nucleotides not matched to a gene: 9. TCRdb ran MiXCR on the 5' RACE reads and lists one entry per CDR3 protein. Of roughly 17,000 distinct CDR3 sequences in the sample, approximately 6.8% were seen once. Time point specified: sample taken at primary tumor resection. This clonotype was recorded at least ten times. Its cognate antigen is unknown. The library was built for alpha chains, so this beta chain is an off-target read and its size means little. The specimen comprised lung tumor tissue, sampled at surgery. V and J are TRBV12-3 or TRBV12-4 and TRBJ1-1; TRBD1 matches 8 bases. This TCR was sampled from a female donor with early-stage non-small cell lung cancer. In DNA form, the CDR3 reads TGTGCCAGCAGTTTACTACGAGCAGGGGGCAGCACTGAAGCTTTCTTT. Its translation is CASSLLRAGGSTEAFF.